The 32 T cell receptor beta chains presented below share a single source sample, sequenced in a study of blood T cells in healthy people across ages. Primed by a sample-barcoded 5' primer and a J-beta primer mix, a second PCR proceeded for 7 to 11 cycles. TCRdb re-called the 5' RACE reads with MiXCR, one entry per CDR3 protein. The repertoire holds some 1,500,000 distinct CDR3 sequences, 35% to 45% seen once, with just over 4% in the top ten. The sequencing input was blood. The receptors were sampled from a woman aged 18-29 years in good health.

The chain recombines TRBV12-3 or TRBV12-4 with TRBJ2-3; D remains unclear. CDR3 length: 13 residues. Trimming shortened V by 6 bases and J by 4 bases, and 11 bases separated the two germline ends. CDR3 DNA sequence: TGTGCCAGCAGGCTTGGGTCCGCAGATACGCAGTATTTT. Its protein is CASRLGSADTQYF.

This clonotype was seen just once. This chain joins TRBV7-2 and TRBJ1-1; D not resolved. The CDR3 is 14 residues long. With 1 base removed from V and 5 bases from J, the gap between germline ends came to 11 bases. The germline CDR1 and CDR2 sequences are SGHTA and FQGNSA. DNA of the CDR3: TGTGCCAGCAGCTTAGGATGGACGGGGACTGAAGCTTTCTTT. Its protein is CASSLGWTGTEAFF.

The chain links TRBV7-2 to TRBJ1-3, with a possible D match to TRBD1 (5 bases). The CDR3 contains 16 residues. Trimming shortened V by 5 bases and J by 4 bases, and 18 bases separated the two germline ends. Germline loops: CDR1 SGHTA, CDR2 FQGNSA. The CDR3 protein is CASSLRGGSAGNTIYF. The CDR3 nucleotides read TGTGCCAGCAGCCTACGGGGCGGGAGTGCAGGAAACACCATATATTTT.

This chain uses TRBV27 with TRBJ1-1; D perhaps matches TRBD1 (6 bases). This CDR3 has 13 residues. Trimming removed 5 bases from V and 4 bases from J, with 11 bases in between. From germline, CDR1 is MNHEY and CDR2 SMNVEV (reference sequence). CDR3 sequence reads: CASSTRGCTEAFF. In DNA, the CDR3 is TGTGCCAGCAGTACGAGGGGGTGCACTGAAGCTTTCTTT.

The J gene is TRBJ2-1, the V gene TRBV7-2; 7 bases are shared with TRBD1. Matching the DNA end better, TRBJ2-7 makes the J call doubtful. The germline V gene has CDR1 SGHTA and CDR2 FQGNSA. The CDR3 covers 16 residues. The CDR3 sequence: CASVHDRVLSYNEQYF. The DNA of the CDR3 is TGTGCCAGCGTGCACGACAGGGTCCTCTCCTACAATGAGCAGTACTTC.

The chain recombines TRBV6-6 with TRBJ2-3; D is possibly TRBD1 or TRBD2 (5 bases each). V lost 0 bases, J lost 4 bases, and 14 bases lay in between. Germline V lookup: CDR1 MNHNY, CDR2 SVGAGI (reference sequence). The CDR3 runs 16 residues. The CDR3 coding sequence is TGTGCCAGCAGTTACTCACCCGGGGCGTTGGCAGATACGCAGTATTTT. This gives the protein CASSYSPGALADTQYF.

This sequence joins TRBV4-1 and TRBJ2-1, with 7 bases matching TRBD1. The CDR3 contains 14 residues. The junction had 10 bases not matched to a gene; V was cut back by 6 bases and J by 8 bases. Germline-derived CDR1 and CDR2 are MGHRA and YSYEKL. The CDR3, as DNA: TGCGCCAGCAGAAGTAACAGGGGTGGGGATGAGCAGTTCTTC. Protein product: CASRSNRGGDEQFF.

The chain carries TRBV7-9 and TRBJ1-1, with 12 nucleotides matching TRBD1. Germline CDR1 and CDR2: SEHNR and FQNEAQ (reference sequence). Unmatched junction bases numbered 14, after V lost 5 bases and J lost 7 bases. The length of the CDR3 is 17 residues. The CDR3 coding sequence is TGTGCCAGCAGCCCAGTAGGGACAGGGGGCCCACAAAGTGAAGCTTTCTTT. Amino acids: CASSPVGTGGPQSEAFF.

The chain employs TRBV5-1 and TRBJ2-1; weak D call: TRBD1 (8 bases). V lost 0 bases and J lost 5, with 18 bases in between. The CDR3 runs 17 residues. Germline CDR1 reads SGHRS; CDR2 reads YFSETQ. CDR3 bases: TGCGCCAGCAGCTTGGTGGGAGGGGACAGGCACCACAATGAGCAGTTCTTC. This encodes CASSLVGGDRHHNEQFF.

In the case of this clonotype: One junction end does not reproduce the germline sequence, and a read error may be involved. V usage is TRBV7-9 and J usage is TRBJ2-1; tentatively, D is TRBD1 or TRBD2 (5 bases each). This CDR3 has 14 residues. Germline V lookup: CDR1 SEHNR, CDR2 FQNEAQ (reference sequence). CDR3 protein: CVSSQGTAENEQFF. CDR3 sequence (DNA): TGTGTCAGCAGCCAAGGGACGGCCGAGAATGAGCAGTTCTTC.

This clonotype appeared a few times. The chain recombines TRBV29-1 with TRBJ2-4, with TRBD1 matching 7 bases. V shed 5 bases and J 7 bases; nucleotides not matched to a gene: 8. This CDR3 region has 13 residues. The V gene's germline CDR1 is SQVTM and CDR2 ANQGSEA. The CDR3 reads CSVQQGSLNIQYF. The CDR3 nucleotides are TGCAGCGTTCAACAGGGGTCCTTGAACATTCAGTACTTC.

This CDR3 reads CASSPDGGGNQPQHF. For the CDR3, the DNA is TGCGCCAGCAGCCCGGATGGAGGGGGCAATCAGCCCCAGCATTTT. The chain joins TRBV5-1 to TRBJ1-5, with a weak D call TRBD1 (5 bases). Germline V gives CDR1 SGHRS, CDR2 YFSETQ. Trimming removed 4 bases from V and 2 bases from J, with 13 bases in between. This CDR3 spans 15 amino acids.

In its sample, this clonotype was seen a few times. The CDR3 sequence is CASSGAGWSHEQYF. The CDR3, as DNA: TGTGCCAGCAGTGGAGCAGGGTGGTCCCACGAGCAGTACTTC. The V gene is TRBV25-1, the J gene TRBJ2-7; D might be TRBD1 (5 bases). The CDR3 has 14 residues. Germline V lookup: CDR1 MGHDK, CDR2 SYGVNS. Trimming removed 4 bases from V and 5 bases from J, with 15 bases in between.

The chain carries TRBV29-1 and TRBJ1-2, with D tentatively TRBD1 (5 bases). V lost 6 bases to trimming and J lost 4 bases, with 9 bases between them. CDR1 and CDR2 (germline): SQVTM, ANQGSEA. The CDR3 loop spans 11 amino acids. CDR3 in DNA: TGCAGCGTCGAGGGGTTCTATGGCTACACCTTC. Amino acid sequence: CSVEGFYGYTF.

Worth noting for this clonotype: It may be a read error: a sequence one base away is much more abundant. The gene calls are TRBV20-1 and TRBJ2-1, with 12 bases identical to TRBD2. The CDR3 consists of 15 residues. The V gene's germline CDR1 is DFQATT and CDR2 SNEGSKA (reference sequence). The CDR3 DNA is TGCAGTGTTAGAGTGCTAGCGGGGGGGCCCAATGAGCAGTTCTTC. Protein: CSVRVLAGGPNEQFF.

This sequence joins TRBV7-9 and TRBJ1-1, with 7 bases lining up with TRBD1. CDR1 is SEHNR, CDR2 FQNEAQ, per germline (reference sequence). Trimming at V came to 5 bases and at J to 5 bases, leaving 8 bases not matched to a gene. The CDR3 loop spans 14 amino acids. Here the CDR3 reads CASSTGRQGTEAFF. The DNA for the CDR3 is TGTGCCAGCAGCACTGGACGACAGGGAACTGAAGCTTTCTTT.

At least ten counts were recorded for this clonotype. The CDR3 loop reads CASSQTGGEKLFF. DNA of the CDR3: TGCGCCAGCAGCCAAACCGGAGGCGAAAAACTGTTTTTT. The rearrangement joins TRBV4-1 to TRBJ1-4; D not resolved. Germline lookup yields CDR1 MGHRA and CDR2 YSYEKL. The CDR3 covers 13 residues. Trimming took 2 bases from V and 8 from J, leaving 9 bases between them.

This clonotype occurred many times. The rearrangement uses TRBV12-3 or TRBV12-4 and TRBJ1-5; D unclear. Trimming removed 1 base from V and 1 base from J, with 8 bases in between. The CDR3 covers 15 residues. The CDR3 region is CASSLDLGSNQPQHF. The DNA of the CDR3 is TGTGCCAGCAGTTTAGATCTGGGAAGCAATCAGCCCCAGCATTTT.

The chain recombines TRBV9 with TRBJ2-7; 11 bases map to TRBD2. V was pared by 9 bases and J by 3 bases, with 17 bases of the junction left unmatched. Germline V CDR1 and CDR2: SGDLS, YYNGEE. The CDR3 extends over 17 amino acids. The CDR3 is CATQAGTSGSQVYEQYF. The CDR3 nucleotides read TGTGCCACTCAGGCGGGGACTAGCGGCTCCCAGGTCTACGAGCAGTACTTC.

V gene TRBV7-8 combines with J gene TRBJ1-5; no clear D gene. Trimming pared 5 bases from V and 3 bases from J, leaving 5 bases between. The CDR3 runs 12 residues. Germline CDR1 SGHVS, CDR2 FQNEAQ. CDR3 protein: CASSILNQPQHF. The CDR3 DNA reads as TGTGCCAGCAGCATACTCAATCAGCCCCAGCATTTT. Full variable domain (missing parts from reference TRBV7-8 and TRBJ1-5): GAGVSQSPRYKVAKRGQDVALRCDPISGHVSLFWYQQALGQGPEFLTYFQNEAQLDKSGLPSDRFFAERPEGSVSTLKIQRTQQEDSAVYLCASSILNQPQHFGDGTRLSIL.

The V call is TRBV15, the J call TRBJ2-3; 9 bases align to TRBD2. The CDR3 extends over 15 amino acids. Germline CDR1 is LNHNV and CDR2 is YYDKDF (reference sequence). V lost 1 base and J lost 6; bases outside the gene matches: 5. The CDR3 DNA reads as TGTGCCACCAGCAGAGTGGACAGCGGGAGGGATACGCAGTATTTT. Encoded protein: CATSRVDSGRDTQYF. Together with reference TRBV15 and TRBJ2-3, the CDR3 gives the full variable domain: DAMVIQNPRYQVTQFGKPVTLSCSQTLNHNVMYWYQQKSSQAPKLLFHYYDKDFNNEADTPDNFQSRRPNTSFCFLDIRSPGLGDTAMYLCATSRVDSGRDTQYFGPGTRLTVL.

With regard to this clonotype: A read error may produce the germline difference seen at one junction end. The gene calls are TRBV28 and TRBJ1-6; D possibly corresponds to TRBD1 (5 bases). This CDR3 has 15 residues. Looked up from germline, CDR1 is MDHEN and CDR2 is SYDVKM. CDR3 loop: CAGSFTGTENSPLHF. CDR3 coding DNA: TGTGCCGGCAGTTTTACCGGGACGGAAAATTCACCCCTCCACTTT.

There are many counts of this clonotype. The CDR3: CASSLPGSSYNEQFF. In DNA, the CDR3 is TGTGCCAGCAGCTTACCCGGGAGTTCCTACAATGAGCAGTTCTTC. The rearrangement uses TRBV7-9 and TRBJ2-1, with D possibly matching TRBD2 (6 bases). CDR3 size: 15 residues. Trimming removed 2 bases at V and 1 base at J, with 9 bases between. Germline CDR1 is SEHNR and CDR2 is FQNEAQ (reference sequence).

Concerning this clonotype itself: Mismatch with germline at one junction end may stem from a read error. V gene TRBV7-7 combines with J gene TRBJ2-1; 8 nucleotides agree with TRBD2. There are 13 residues in the CDR3. CDR1 is SSHAT and CDR2 is FNYEAQ in the germline V gene (reference sequence). CDR3 sequence reads: CASSGSLAAEQFF. Here the CDR3 DNA reads TGTGCTAGCAGCGGATCACTAGCGGCTGAGCAGTTCTTC.

The rearrangement links TRBV10-3 to TRBJ2-7; TRBD1 matches 7 bases. Germline V gene sequence: CDR1 ENHRY, CDR2 SYGVKD. V dropped 2 bases and J dropped 4; count of bases not matched to a gene: 8. There are 15 residues in the CDR3. The CDR3 DNA reads TGTGCCATCAGTGAGGTGGACAGGCGAAATTACGAGCAGTACTTC. This gives the protein CAISEVDRRNYEQYF.

This clonotype has just a few counts. The V gene is TRBV12-3 or TRBV12-4, the J gene TRBJ2-5, with D maybe TRBD1 (6 bases). This CDR3 is built from 16 residues. V shed 0 bases and J shed 2 bases, with 13 bases lying between them. CDR3 bases: TGTGCCAGCAGTTTAGCATCGGGACACAATCAAGAGACCCAGTACTTC. This gives the protein CASSLASGHNQETQYF.

This clonotype was seen a few times. V usage is TRBV2 and J usage is TRBJ1-5; D remains ambiguous. The V end lost 3 bases, the J end lost 1 base, and 7 bases lay between the germline ends. The CDR3 is made up of 14 amino acids. CDR1 is SNHLY and CDR2 is FYNNEI in the germline V gene. DNA for the CDR3: TGTGCCAGCAGTGATATTGCGAGCAATCAGCCCCAGCATTTT. Its protein is CASSDIASNQPQHF. Full variable domain (remainder filled in from reference TRBV2 and TRBJ1-5): EPEVTQTPSHQVTQMGQEVILRCVPISNHLYFYWYRQILGQKVEFLVSFYNNEISEKSEIFDDQFSVERPDGSNFTLKIRSTKLEDSAMYFCASSDIASNQPQHFGDGTRLSIL.

The chain carries TRBV4-3 and TRBJ2-3; 10 nucleotides agree with TRBD2. This CDR3 is built from 16 residues. Germline CDR1 and CDR2: LGHNA and YSLEER. V lost 5 bases and J lost 1; bases outside the gene matches: 6. CDR3 in DNA: TGCGCCAGCAGCTGGAGAGGGACTAGCGGCACAGATACGCAGTATTTT. It codes for CASSWRGTSGTDTQYF.

The chain's CDR3 is CASSQDRLAGHHTQYF. The CDR3 DNA reads TGTGCCAGCAGCCAAGATCGACTAGCGGGACACCATACGCAGTATTTT. This sequence joins TRBV3-1 and TRBJ2-3, with TRBD2 identical over 11 bases. The CDR3 length is 16 residues. Germline V gene lookup returns CDR1 LGHDT and CDR2 YNNKEL (reference sequence). Losses at the gene ends were 0 bases for V and 7 bases for J; bases not matched to a gene: 6.

This clonotype was seen only a few times. The chain uses TRBV7-2 and TRBJ2-5, with TRBD1 as a possible D gene (6 bases). The closer fit of TRBJ2-7 to the DNA end suggests the J call may be wrong. The germline V gene encodes CDR1 SGHTA and CDR2 FQGNSA. The CDR3 is 13 amino acids. This CDR3 is CASSPARGYEQYF. The CDR3 DNA reads TGTGCCAGCAGCCCCGCCAGGGGCTACGAGCAGTACTTC.

This chain links TRBV20-1 with TRBJ2-1; TRBD1 matches at 11 bases. CDR1 is DFQATT, CDR2 SNEGSKA, per germline (reference sequence). Trimming at V came to 5 bases and at J to 4 bases, leaving 10 bases not matched to a gene. The CDR3 spans 16 residues. The chain's CDR3 is CSAQDSGTGGYNEQFF. The CDR3 DNA reads as TGCAGTGCTCAAGACTCCGGGACAGGGGGGTACAATGAGCAGTTCTTC.

The sample holds a few counts of this clonotype. The CDR3 DNA reads TGTGCCAGCAGCACTAAACCTAGCGGGAACTTCTACGAGCAGTACTTC. Its protein is CASSTKPSGNFYEQYF. The V and J genes are TRBV7-2 and TRBJ2-7, with TRBD2 matching 9 bases. The CDR3 covers 16 residues. Germline trimming cut 5 bases from V and 3 bases from J; bases unmatched to any gene: 11. In germline, CDR1 is SGHTA, CDR2 FQGNSA.